Given below is one T cell receptor (beta chain) in context. The CDR3 runs to 13 residues. Germline values: CDR1 GTSNPN, CDR2 SVGIG (reference sequence). V was shortened by 0 bases and J by 6 bases, with 11 bases between the two germline ends. This sample stems from a study of shared T cell receptors in the human thymus. Sequenced by immunoSEQ multiplex PCR; TCRdb stores in-frame clones only, minus some. Of about 660,000 clones in the sample, 88% were seen once. These data also formed part of another study, on human thymus T cells. That source notes: It was from resections taken during corrective heart surgery that the thymus tissue came. It looked as if thymic and blood repertoires used V and J genes in a biased way.

This receptor was obtained from a boy under three years old with a congenital heart defect. This chain uses TRBV30 with TRBJ1-1; D remains ambiguous. The sequencing sample was made of thymocytes. The DNA for the CDR3 is TGTGCCTGGAGTGTCTGGGGAGGAGCTGAAGCTTTCTTT. Its translation is CAWSVWGGAEAFF.